The 14 T cell receptor beta chains given below trace back to one sample, sequenced in a study of blood T cell repertoires in COVID-19. Profiled with immunoSEQ multiplex PCR; TCRdb holds only in-frame clones, not every one. Found here are 100,000 to 150,000 clones, 60% to 80% of them singletons; the top ten hold roughly 7.3%. Sequencing input: peripheral blood. These receptors were collected from a human donor in a cohort sampled during active COVID-19.

The sample holds a few counts of this clone. J is TRBJ2-6 and V is TRBV7-6; 12 bases map to TRBD1. This CDR3 region has 18 residues. Trimming cost V 4 bases and J 0 bases; bases outside gene matches: 4. CDR1 SGHVS and CDR2 FNYEAQ come from the germline V gene. This CDR3 is CASSYRDRGPSGANVLTF. CDR3 sequence (DNA): TGTGCCAGCAGCTACCGGGACAGGGGGCCCTCTGGGGCCAACGTCCTGACTTTC.

The gene calls are TRBV28 and TRBJ2-7, with TRBD2 as a possible D gene (6 bases). The CDR3 sequence is 14 residues long. The V end was cut by 2 bases, the J end by 4 bases, with 12 bases between. Germline CDR1 and CDR2: MDHEN and SYDVKM. The CDR3 sequence is CASSLREDPYEQYF. CDR3 bases: TGTGCCAGCAGTTTAAGGGAGGATCCGTACGAGCAGTACTTC.

The rearrangement links TRBV11-2 to TRBJ1-6, with D unresolved. The CDR3 consists of 13 residues. Germline values: CDR1 SGHAT, CDR2 FQNNGV. V lost 1 base, J lost 7 bases, and 5 bases lay in between. The CDR3 nucleotides are TGTGCCAGCAGCTTAGTTGGCAATTCACCCCTCCACTTT. It is translated as CASSLVGNSPLHF. The variable domain in full, completed from reference TRBV11-2 and TRBJ1-6, reads EAGVAQSPRYKIIEKRQSVAFWCNPISGHATLYWYQQILGQGPKLLIQFQNNGVVDDSQLPKDRFSAERLKGVDSTLKIQPAKLEDSAVYLCASSLVGNSPLHFGNGTRLTVT.

The gene calls are TRBV19 and TRBJ1-5; D ambiguous. The CDR3 has 14 residues. Germline CDR1 reads LNHDA; CDR2 reads SQIVND (reference sequence). V was pared by 7 bases and J by 3 bases, with 13 bases between. CDR3 nucleotides: TGTGCCAGTACTACGGGAGGGCTCAATCAGCCCCAGCATTTT. This translates into CASTTGGLNQPQHF.

V is TRBV7-8 and J is TRBJ2-7, with 9 bases identical to TRBD2. Germline CDR1 and CDR2: SGHVS and FQNEAQ. The CDR3 is 16 residues long. The trim removed 3 bases at V and 5 bases at J, leaving 11 bases unmatched. The DNA of the CDR3 is TGTGCCAGCAGCTTTAGCGGGGGCAGGGCGATAAACGAGCAGTACTTC. Its protein is CASSFSGGRAINEQYF.

This clone was counted only a few times. The chain recombines TRBV13 with TRBJ2-7; D not resolved. Germline assignment: CDR1 PRHDT and CDR2 FYEKMQ (reference sequence). The CDR3 has 13 amino acids. Trimming stripped 5 bases from V and 5 bases from J, with 13 bases between. The CDR3 protein is CASSASTAHEQYF. The CDR3, as DNA: TGTGCCAGCAGCGCCTCCACAGCACACGAGCAGTACTTC.

V is TRBV20-1 and J is TRBJ2-7; TRBD1 agrees at 7 bases. This CDR3 has 11 residues. V gave up 7 bases and J gave up 5 bases; unmatched junction bases: 5. Germline loops: CDR1 DFQATT, CDR2 SNEGSKA (reference sequence). The CDR3 coding sequence is TGCAGTGTTCGACAGGGCAACGAGCAGTACTTC. Translated, it gives CSVRQGNEQYF.

V and J are TRBV5-6 and TRBJ2-7; D is unclear. With 4 bases removed from V and 2 bases from J, the gap between germline ends came to 10 bases. This CDR3 region has 13 residues. Germline-derived CDR1 and CDR2 are SGHDT and YYEEEE. The CDR3 coding sequence is TGTGCCAGCAGCCTCGACTCCCCCTACGAGCAGTACTTC. Protein: CASSLDSPYEQYF.

This clone was seen just once. The chain has TRBV7-8 and TRBJ1-2; TRBD1 matches at 8 bases. V was clipped by 0 bases and J by 3 bases; unmatched bases: 12. This CDR3 comprises 18 residues. Germline CDR1 and CDR2: SGHVS and FQNEAQ. CDR3 sequence: CASSLAEIVTGDDYGYTF. The DNA for the CDR3 is TGTGCCAGCAGCTTAGCGGAAATCGTGACAGGGGACGACTATGGCTACACCTTC.

The chain recombines TRBV7-6 with TRBJ1-3; D not resolved. V lost 1 base and J 0 bases, leaving 10 bases between the germline ends. This CDR3 contains 16 residues. CDR1 and CDR2 from the germline V gene are SGHVS and FNYEAQ. The CDR3 DNA is TGTGCCAGCAGCTTAGAGATTGCGAGCTCTGGAAACACCATATATTTT. As protein: CASSLEIASSGNTIYF.

V gene TRBV7-8 combines with J gene TRBJ1-2, with 9 bases fitting TRBD1. Trimming took 5 bases from V and 2 from J; bases not matched to a gene: 6. Germline CDR1 is SGHVS and CDR2 is FQNEAQ. The CDR3 runs to 15 residues. CDR3 DNA sequence: TGTGCCAGCAGCCGTACCGGGACAGGGAACTATGGCTACACCTTC. Its translation: CASSRTGTGNYGYTF.

DNA of the CDR3: TGTGCCAGCAGCTATGGGACAGATGGCAATCAGCCCCAGCATTTT. Translating it yields CASSYGTDGNQPQHF. The J gene is TRBJ1-5, the V gene TRBV27; 7 bases match TRBD1. After removal of 6 bases from V and 2 bases from J, the junction contained 7 bases not matched to a gene. In germline, CDR1 is MNHEY, CDR2 SMNVEV (reference sequence). The CDR3 is made up of 15 amino acids.

This rearrangement joins TRBV2 to TRBJ1-1; a possible D gene is TRBD1 (6 bases). V was shortened by 3 bases and J by 3 bases, with 14 bases between the two germline ends. Germline CDR1 is SNHLY and CDR2 is FYNNEI. The CDR3 extends over 15 amino acids. The CDR3 nucleotides read TGTGCCAGCAGTGACTCCTCAGGGGCGTACACTGAAGCTTTCTTT. Amino acids: CASSDSSGAYTEAFF.

This clone occurred many times. The V call is TRBV6-5, the J call TRBJ2-7; TRBD2 is a possible D gene (5 bases). The CDR3 consists of 13 residues. Trimming removed 3 bases from V and 6 bases from J, with 12 bases in between. CDR1 MNHEY and CDR2 SVGAGI come from the germline V gene. DNA of the CDR3: TGTGCCAGCAGTTATGACGGTGGAGGCGAGCAGTACTTC. Amino acids: CASSYDGGGEQYF.